The 32 T cell receptor beta chains in this list originate from one sample, sequenced in a study of shared clonotypes between healthy human individuals. Data came from immunoSEQ multiplex PCR; TCRdb stores just in-frame clones and leaves some out. Altogether roughly 2 million clones are present, roughly 94% being singletons, with the ten largest covering 0.13%. Input material: naive CD4+ T cells sorted from blood. Subset noted: CD45RA+ positively selected. The source of these receptors is a man aged 18-30 years in good health.

The chain links TRBV2 to TRBJ1-5, with a tentative D call TRBD1 (5 bases). V was pared by 6 bases and J by 0 bases, with 12 bases between. Germline lookup yields CDR1 SNHLY and CDR2 FYNNEI. The CDR3 is made up of 15 amino acids. This CDR3 is CASRGTAHSNQPQHF. The CDR3, as DNA: TGTGCCAGCAGGGGGACGGCTCATAGCAATCAGCCCCAGCATTTT.

The J gene is TRBJ2-7, the V gene TRBV6-1; a possible D gene is TRBD1 (6 bases). V lost 8 bases, J lost 3 bases, and 17 bases lay in between. The length of the CDR3 is 14 residues. CDR1 and CDR2 (germline): MNHNS, SASEGT. The CDR3 DNA sequence: TGTGCCAGCGAGGGGGTGCGCTTAAACTACGAGCAGTACTTC. Translating gives CASEGVRLNYEQYF.

In DNA, the CDR3 is TGTGCCAGCCGGCGGGCTCCCTACGAGCAGTACTTC. Residues: CASRRAPYEQYF. The chain carries TRBV28 and TRBJ2-7, with TRBD2 as a possible D gene (5 bases). The CDR3 extends over 12 amino acids. Germline V gene sequence: CDR1 MDHEN, CDR2 SYDVKM. V was cut by 8 bases and J by 2 bases, with 10 bases left in between.

J is TRBJ2-7 and V is TRBV28; D gene unclear. V was trimmed by 0 bases and J by 1 base, leaving 10 bases between them. This CDR3 is built from 15 residues. Germline lookup yields CDR1 MDHEN and CDR2 SYDVKM. CDR3 nucleotides: TGTGCCAGCAGTTTATGGGACCTCACTTCCTACGAGCAGTACTTC. It codes for CASSLWDLTSYEQYF.

Concerning this clone itself: The same CDR3 arises from other DNA sequences in this sample as well. J is TRBJ1-5 and V is TRBV19; 9 nucleotides agree with TRBD1. The J segment lost 0 bases and the V segment lost 5 bases, leaving 5 bases of the junction unmatched. CDR3 length: 16 residues. Germline V gene data show CDR1 as LNHDA and CDR2 as SQIVND (reference sequence). CDR3 protein: CASSDPGQGSNQPQHF. The CDR3 region has the DNA TGTGCCAGTAGTGATCCGGGACAGGGTAGCAATCAGCCCCAGCATTTT.

The chain joins TRBV7-2 to TRBJ2-1; D is undetermined. The CDR3 has 11 residues. Trimming cost V 4 bases and J 10 bases, with 8 bases left between them. The germline V gene has CDR1 SGHTA and CDR2 FQGNSA. The CDR3 DNA is TGTGCCAGCAGCTCTTACGGGGAGCAGTTCTTC. This sequence encodes CASSSYGEQFF.

This chain uses TRBV7-2 with TRBJ1-1; D gene unclear. Trimming left V 5 bases short and J 2 bases short, with 15 bases between. The CDR3 sequence is 15 residues long. Germline CDR1 reads SGHTA; CDR2 reads FQGNSA. The CDR3 loop reads CASSPTLGINTEAFF. CDR3 nucleotides: TGTGCCAGCAGCCCGACCCTAGGGATAAACACTGAAGCTTTCTTT.

The V and J genes are TRBV9 and TRBJ2-1; no clear D. This CDR3 comprises 13 residues. V gave up 1 base and J gave up 9 bases, with 11 bases separating them. In germline, CDR1 is SGDLS, CDR2 YYNGEE. CDR3 loop: CASSVLDGSEQFF. The CDR3, as DNA: TGTGCCAGCAGCGTACTAGATGGATCTGAGCAGTTCTTC. The full variable domain, completed using reference TRBV9 and TRBJ2-1, is DSGVTQTPKHLITATGQRVTLRCSPRSGDLSVYWYQQSLDQGLQFLIQYYNGEERAKGNILERFSAQQFPDLHSELNLSSLELGDSALYFCASSVLDGSEQFFGPGTRLTVL.

The chain uses TRBV6-1 and TRBJ2-5; 7 bases line up with TRBD1. J lost 7 bases, V lost 4 bases, and 12 bases had no gene match. This CDR3 has 15 amino acids. The germline CDR1 and CDR2 sequences are MNHNS and SASEGT. This CDR3 reads CASSAGTVAGGTQYF. In DNA form, the CDR3 reads TGTGCCAGCAGTGCTGGGACGGTCGCAGGGGGGACCCAGTACTTC.

The genes are TRBV30 and TRBJ1-1; 9 bases are shared with TRBD1. There are 16 residues in the CDR3. CDR1 GTSNPN and CDR2 SVGIG come from the germline V gene (reference sequence). The junction had 10 bases not matched to a gene; V was cut back by 2 bases and J by 3 bases. In nucleotides, the CDR3 is TGTGCCTGGAGTCCCGGACAGGGGTCGTTGTACACTGAAGCTTTCTTT. This encodes CAWSPGQGSLYTEAFF.

The genes are TRBV6-5 and TRBJ2-7; the D is unclear. The CDR3 has 13 residues. With 6 bases removed from V and 12 bases from J, the gap between germline ends came to 21 bases. CDR1 is MNHEY and CDR2 is SVGAGI in the germline V gene. CDR3 coding DNA: TGTGCCAGCAGGCCCACGGTGGTTGTCTATTGGTACTTC. Translating gives CASRPTVVVYWYF.

The chain carries TRBV11-1 and TRBJ1-1; D possibly corresponds to TRBD1 (5 bases). This CDR3 is built from 17 residues. Germline CDR1 SGHAT, CDR2 FQDESV (reference sequence). Trimming cost V 5 bases and J 0 bases, with 19 bases left between them. CDR3 residues: CASSKITGGIVNTEAFF. Here the CDR3 DNA reads TGTGCCAGCAGCAAAATAACCGGGGGGATAGTGAACACTGAAGCTTTCTTT.

About this clone itself: The same CDR3 is also encoded by other DNA sequences in this sample. The CDR3: CASSRDREQPQHF. The CDR3 DNA sequence: TGTGCCAGCAGCCGAGACAGGGAACAGCCCCAGCATTTT. This chain uses TRBV7-8 with TRBJ1-5; 7 positions agree with TRBD1. After removal of 5 bases from V and 7 bases from J, the junction contained 5 bases not matched to a gene. From germline, CDR1 is SGHVS and CDR2 FQNEAQ. The CDR3 covers 13 residues.

The chain links TRBV5-1 to TRBJ1-4, with 10 bases that match TRBD1. Trimming removed 7 bases from V and 0 bases from J; junction bases left unmatched: 6. This CDR3 has 16 amino acids. Germline loops: CDR1 SGHRS, CDR2 YFSETQ. CDR3: CASHTGTGATNEKLFF. In DNA form, the CDR3 reads TGCGCCAGCCACACCGGGACAGGGGCAACTAATGAAAAACTGTTTTTT.

This chain uses TRBV11-3 with TRBJ2-3; D is ambiguous. Germline assignment: CDR1 SGHNT and CDR2 YENEEA. V lost 1 base to trimming and J lost 2 bases, with 7 bases between them. The CDR3 sequence is 14 residues long. CDR3: CASSLGVATDTQYF. The CDR3 DNA sequence: TGTGCCAGCAGCTTAGGCGTGGCCACAGATACGCAGTATTTT.

The V and J genes are TRBV29-1 and TRBJ1-2, with D perhaps TRBD1 (6 bases). CDR1 and CDR2 from the germline V gene are SQVTM and ANQGSEA. The V and J ends lost 4 bases and 2 bases respectively, with 11 bases between them. The CDR3 is 13 residues long. The CDR3 region has the DNA TGCAGCGTTGGAAGGACAGACAACTATGGCTACACCTTC. This codes for CSVGRTDNYGYTF.

The V gene is TRBV28, the J gene TRBJ2-3; 8 bases align to TRBD2. The V segment lost 7 bases and the J segment 0 bases; nucleotides outside the gene matches: 12. Germline-derived CDR1 and CDR2 are MDHEN and SYDVKM. This CDR3 region has 17 residues. CDR3 in DNA: TGTGCCAGCAAAAAGCGGGGGACTCTTACTAGCACAGATACGCAGTATTTT. Translation gives CASKKRGTLTSTDTQYF.

V gene TRBV6-4 combines with J gene TRBJ1-2, with TRBD1 as a possible D gene (5 bases). Germline CDR1 reads MRHNA; CDR2 reads SNTAGT. This CDR3 is 13 amino acids long. Trimming left V 2 bases short and J 4 bases short, with 8 bases between. The CDR3: CASSDMGGYGYTF. Written as DNA, the CDR3 is TGTGCCAGCAGTGACATGGGGGGCTATGGCTACACCTTC.

The chain employs TRBV6-1 and TRBJ2-7; 9 bases line up with TRBD1. This CDR3 is 15 amino acids long. Losses at the gene ends were 10 bases for V and 8 bases for J; bases not matched to a gene: 18. The germline V gene has CDR1 MNHNS and CDR2 SASEGT. The CDR3 is CATIITGGALYKQYF. In nucleotides, the CDR3 is TGTGCCACCATTATTACAGGGGGCGCATTATACAAGCAGTACTTC.

The rearrangement uses TRBV5-6 and TRBJ2-3; 7 bases are a match to TRBD1. Germline assignment: CDR1 SGHDT and CDR2 YYEEEE. Trimming at V came to 4 bases and at J to 4 bases, leaving 12 bases not matched to a gene. The CDR3 is made up of 16 amino acids. CDR3 sequence reads: CASSPDRQGTPDTQYF. The CDR3 nucleotides read TGTGCCAGCAGCCCCGACAGACAGGGAACGCCAGATACGCAGTATTTT. Full variable domain (remainder filled in from reference TRBV5-6 and TRBJ2-3): DAGVTQSPTHLIKTRGQQVTLRCSPKSGHDTVSWYQQALGQGPQFIFQYYEEEERQRGNFPDRFSGHQFPNYSSELNVNALLLGDSALYLCASSPDRQGTPDTQYFGPGTRLTVL.

The chain recombines TRBV19 with TRBJ2-7; TRBD2 matches at 7 bases. CDR3 size: 14 residues. Unmatched junction bases numbered 6, after V lost 6 bases and J lost 1 base. The V gene's germline CDR1 is LNHDA and CDR2 SQIVND (reference sequence). The CDR3 region has the DNA TGTGCCAGTAGGACACGGGGGGAGTCCTACGAGCAGTACTTC. Protein sequence: CASRTRGESYEQYF.

As regards this clone: This specimen includes other DNA sequences encoding the same CDR3. V gene TRBV5-1 combines with J gene TRBJ1-2; 8 nucleotides line up with TRBD1. V shed 1 base, J shed 8 bases, and the junction held 4 bases outside the gene matches. CDR1 SGHRS and CDR2 YFSETQ come from the germline V gene. The CDR3 has 13 residues. The CDR3 DNA reads TGCGCCAGCAGCTTGCCAGGGGGCCTGGGCTACACCTTC. It encodes CASSLPGGLGYTF.

With regard to this clone: The sample carries other DNA sequences with the same CDR3. V usage is TRBV6-1 and J usage is TRBJ1-1, with TRBD1 as a possible D gene (6 bases). In germline, CDR1 is MNHNS, CDR2 SASEGT. This CDR3 has 12 amino acids. Trimming shortened V by 4 bases and J by 4 bases, and 7 bases separated the two germline ends. CDR3 sequence reads: CASSVQGTEAFF. The CDR3 bases are TGTGCCAGCAGTGTACAGGGCACTGAAGCTTTCTTT.

This clone was seen just once. The chain employs TRBV30 and TRBJ1-4, with 8 nucleotides matching TRBD1. Per the germline V gene, CDR1 is GTSNPN and CDR2 is SVGIG (reference sequence). J lost 4 bases, V lost 5 bases, and 6 bases had no gene match. This CDR3 spans 14 amino acids. CDR3 sequence reads: CAWGTGAVNEKLFF. The CDR3 DNA sequence: TGTGCCTGGGGGACAGGCGCCGTTAATGAAAAACTGTTTTTT. The full variable domain, in which reference TRBV30 and TRBJ1-4 provide the parts outside the CDR3, is SQTIHQWPATLVQPVGSPLSLECTVEGTSNPNLYWYRQAAGRGLQLLFYSVGIGQISSEVPQNLSASRPQDRQFILSSKKLLLSDSGFYLCAWGTGAVNEKLFFGSGTQLSVL.

The CDR3 spells CASRVGVYEQYF. The CDR3 DNA reads TGTGCCAGCAGGGTGGGGGTCTACGAGCAGTACTTC. V is TRBV2 and J is TRBJ2-7, with D perhaps being TRBD1 or TRBD2 (5 bases each). The CDR3 consists of 12 residues. Germline assignment: CDR1 SNHLY and CDR2 FYNNEI. V was trimmed by 6 bases and J by 3 bases, leaving 9 bases between them.

The chain carries TRBV4-1 and TRBJ2-7; 7 nucleotides agree with TRBD1. J lost 4 bases, V lost 1 base, and 7 bases had no gene match. CDR3 length: 15 residues. Germline V gene sequence: CDR1 MGHRA, CDR2 YSYEKL. The DNA for the CDR3 is TGCGCCAGCAGCCAAGCGACAGGGTTGACGTACGAGCAGTACTTC. Protein product: CASSQATGLTYEQYF.

The chain is built from TRBV6-6 and TRBJ2-7, with D perhaps given as TRBD1 or TRBD2 (6 bases each). The CDR3 covers 12 residues. CDR1 and CDR2 from the germline V gene are MNHNY and SVGAGI (reference sequence). Trimming removed 7 bases from V and 5 bases from J, with 12 bases in between. CDR3 in amino acids: CASTGASDEQYF. The CDR3 region has the DNA TGTGCCAGCACGGGGGCGTCCGACGAGCAGTACTTC.

This clone was picked up one time. The gene calls are TRBV7-2 and TRBJ2-1, with 13 bases matching TRBD2. The CDR3 extends over 19 amino acids. V gave up 4 bases and J gave up 4 bases; unmatched junction bases: 13. Germline V gives CDR1 SGHTA, CDR2 FQGNSA. The CDR3 region is CASSYQGLAGMGGYNEQFF. The CDR3 DNA reads TGTGCCAGCAGCTATCAGGGACTAGCGGGAATGGGAGGGTACAATGAGCAGTTCTTC.

This sequence joins TRBV25-1 and TRBJ1-4; perhaps TRBD1 as D (5 bases). Per germline, CDR1 MGHDK and CDR2 SYGVNS. The CDR3 covers 15 residues. Trimming pared 2 bases from V and 8 bases from J, leaving 15 bases between. CDR3 nucleotides: TGTGCCAGCAGTGAACCTCGGGGCTACGGCGAAAAACTGTTTTTT. Protein sequence: CASSEPRGYGEKLFF.

The chain employs TRBV7-8 and TRBJ2-2; TRBD2 matches at 14 bases. CDR1 is SGHVS and CDR2 is FQNEAQ in the germline V gene. The CDR3 spans 17 residues. V was clipped by 5 bases and J by 4 bases; unmatched bases: 6. CDR3 coding DNA: TGTGCCAGCAGCATGACTAGCGGGAGGGCCGGCACCGGGGAGCTGTTTTTT. Residues: CASSMTSGRAGTGELFF.

The V call is TRBV7-9, the J call TRBJ1-1; the match to TRBD1 covers 7 bases. Germline values: CDR1 SEHNR, CDR2 FQNEAQ (reference sequence). The junction had 7 bases not matched to a gene; V was cut back by 5 bases and J by 4 bases. The CDR3 consists of 14 residues. CDR3 region: CASSKPTGPTEAFF. The DNA of the CDR3 is TGTGCCAGCAGCAAACCGACAGGGCCCACTGAAGCTTTCTTT.

V gene TRBV28 combines with J gene TRBJ1-6, with unresolved D. Germline V CDR1 and CDR2: MDHEN, SYDVKM. V gave up 3 bases and J gave up 0 bases, with 6 bases separating them. This CDR3 contains 15 residues. The CDR3 nucleotides read TGTGCCAGCAGTTTCCCGAGCTCCTATAATTCACCCCTCCACTTT. Its translation is CASSFPSSYNSPLHF.